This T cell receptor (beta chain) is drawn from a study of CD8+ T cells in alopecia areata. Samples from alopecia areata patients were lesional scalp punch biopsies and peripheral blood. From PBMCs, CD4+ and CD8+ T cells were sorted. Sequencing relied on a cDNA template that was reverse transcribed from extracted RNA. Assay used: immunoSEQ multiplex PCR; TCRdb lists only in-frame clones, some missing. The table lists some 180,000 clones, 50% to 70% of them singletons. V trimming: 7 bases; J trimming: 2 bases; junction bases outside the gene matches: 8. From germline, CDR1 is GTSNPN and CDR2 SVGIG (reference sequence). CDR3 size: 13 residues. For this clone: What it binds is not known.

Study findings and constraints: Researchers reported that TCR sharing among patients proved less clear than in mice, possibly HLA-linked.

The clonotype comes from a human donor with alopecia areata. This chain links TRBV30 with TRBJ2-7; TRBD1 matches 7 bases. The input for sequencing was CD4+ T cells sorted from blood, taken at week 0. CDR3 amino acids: CASSGGSAYEQYF. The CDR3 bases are TGTGCCTCGTCAGGGGGTAGCGCCTACGAGCAGTACTTC.